Below, 23 T cell receptor beta chains from the same sample are listed, as sequenced in a study of regulatory T cells in long-lasting Graves disease. To make TCR beta libraries, researchers used iRepertoire HTBI primers and Arm-PCR of CDR3 regions. MiXCR was run by TCRdb on the multiplex PCR reads, yielding one entry per CDR3 protein. The top ten hold 10% to 15% of the sample, which has a few hundred thousand distinct CDR3 sequences, roughly 19% seen once. As to time point: newly diagnosed GD, antithyroid drugs for less than 3 months. Generation of the TCR library employed RNA extracted from PBMCs. This same sample was also part of a study on T cells in Graves' hyperthyroidism and ophthalmopathy.

Specimen: peripheral blood mononuclear cells (PBMCs), collected at new diagnosis, from a patient treated with antithyroid drugs. The source is a woman aged 25 to 45 with Graves disease.

This clonotype was recorded many times. V gene TRBV12-3 or TRBV12-4 combines with J gene TRBJ2-7; 7 bases agree with TRBD1. Losses at the gene ends were 8 bases for V and 4 bases for J; bases not matched to a gene: 11. The CDR3 consists of 14 residues. The CDR3 loop reads CASQPNPGGYEQYF. As DNA, the CDR3 is TGTGCCAGCCAACCAAATCCAGGGGGATACGAGCAGTACTTC.

This clonotype was counted at least ten times. The rearrangement joins TRBV30 to TRBJ1-1; TRBD1 is a possible D gene (6 bases). The CDR3 sequence is 13 residues long. Per the germline V gene, CDR1 is GTSNPN and CDR2 is SVGIG (reference sequence). V lost 0 bases and J 3 bases, leaving 8 bases between the germline ends. CDR3 residues: CAWSVQGYTEAFF. The DNA for the CDR3 is TGTGCCTGGAGTGTACAGGGATACACTGAAGCTTTCTTT.

In its sample, this clonotype was seen a few times. This rearrangement joins TRBV2 to TRBJ2-6; TRBD1 matches at 11 bases. In germline, CDR1 is SNHLY, CDR2 FYNNEI. The CDR3 covers 16 residues. With 5 bases clipped from V and 13 bases from J, the junction kept 13 bases outside the gene matches. CDR3 coding DNA: TGTGCCAGCAGTCATGCGGGGACAGGGGGGGGGATGGTCCTGACTTTC. Encoded protein: CASSHAGTGGGMVLTF. Combining the CDR3 with reference TRBV2 and TRBJ2-6 gives the whole variable domain EPEVTQTPSHQVTQMGQEVILRCVPISNHLYFYWYRQILGQKVEFLVSFYNNEISEKSEIFDDQFSVERPDGSNFTLKIRSTKLEDSAMYFCASSHAGTGGGMVLTFGAGSRLTVL.

In regard to this clonotype: A read error is the likely source, as a far larger clone sits one nucleotide away. The V call is TRBV7-3, the J call TRBJ2-3; TRBD1 matches at 8 bases. Germline CDR1 reads SGHTA; CDR2 reads FQGTGA. The CDR3 covers 16 residues. CDR3 in amino acids: CASSPLRTGIGDAQYF. The CDR3 DNA reads as TGTGCCAGCAGTCCCCTTCGGACAGGGATCGGAGATGCGCAGTATTTT.

This clonotype was counted many times. The chain recombines TRBV7-9 with TRBJ2-7; D unclear. V lost 5 bases and J lost 4, with 9 bases in between. Germline-derived CDR1 and CDR2 are SEHNR and FQNEAQ (reference sequence). The CDR3 is made up of 12 amino acids. Written as DNA, the CDR3 is TGTGCCAGCAGCGTAGGGATGTACGAGCAGTACTTC. Its protein is CASSVGMYEQYF.

CDR3 region: CASSLGGVSYGYTF. The CDR3 DNA is TGTGCCAGCAGCTTGGGAGGGGTTAGCTATGGCTACACCTTC. The genes are TRBV5-6 and TRBJ1-2, with D possibly matching TRBD1 (5 bases). V dropped 0 bases and J dropped 4 bases, with 10 bases sitting between them. CDR1 SGHDT and CDR2 YYEEEE come from the germline V gene. The CDR3 has 14 amino acids. Variable domain in full (rest from reference TRBV5-6 and TRBJ1-2): DAGVTQSPTHLIKTRGQQVTLRCSPKSGHDTVSWYQQALGQGPQFIFQYYEEEERQRGNFPDRFSGHQFPNYSSELNVNALLLGDSALYLCASSLGGVSYGYTFGSGTRLTVV.

This clonotype was recorded once. A single base separates this from a much larger clone, so it may be a read error. The chain joins TRBV9 to TRBJ2-3, with 10 bases fitting TRBD2. This CDR3 is 16 amino acids long. Germline assignment: CDR1 SGDLS and CDR2 YYNGEE. V lost 1 base to trimming and J lost 2 bases; unmatched junction nucleotides: 4. The CDR3 protein is CASSVTLAGATDTQYF. The CDR3, as DNA: TGTGCCAGCAGCGTAACGCTAGCGGGGGCCACAGATACGCAGTATTTT.

This clonotype has more than one count but fewer than ten. The V and J genes are TRBV30 and TRBJ2-1; weak D call: TRBD2 (6 bases). The CDR3 has 13 residues. The ends were cut back, 4 bases at V and 3 bases at J, with 10 bases in the middle. Germline V gene sequence: CDR1 GTSNPN, CDR2 SVGIG (reference sequence). The CDR3 DNA sequence: TGTGCCTGGACCAGGGAGGACTACAATGAGCAGTTCTTC. Protein sequence: CAWTREDYNEQFF.

This sequence joins TRBV25-1 and TRBJ2-4, with D tentatively TRBD1 or TRBD2 (5 bases each). Between the trimmed V and J ends, which lost 1 base and 5 bases, there was a span of 9 bases. Germline lookup yields CDR1 MGHDK and CDR2 SYGVNS. This CDR3 has 14 residues. The CDR3 region has the DNA TGTGCCAGCAGTGAATTGGTGGGGGAAAACATTCAGTACTTC. As protein: CASSELVGENIQYF.

The V call is TRBV11-2, the J call TRBJ2-1; 15 nucleotides agree with TRBD2. V trimming: 6 bases; J trimming: 2 bases; junction bases outside the gene matches: 8. Germline CDR1 and CDR2: SGHAT and FQNNGV. The CDR3 has 18 amino acids. Here the CDR3 reads CASRLPGTSGGTYNEQFF. The CDR3 DNA follows: TGTGCCAGCAGGCTCCCCGGGACTAGCGGGGGGACCTACAATGAGCAGTTCTTC.

This clonotype was found many times. V usage is TRBV19 and J usage is TRBJ2-3; the D gene is possibly TRBD1 (6 bases). Germline CDR1 reads LNHDA; CDR2 reads SQIVND (reference sequence). V shed 6 bases and J shed 0 bases, with 10 bases lying between them. The CDR3 is 14 amino acids. CDR3: CASRDSSSTDTQYF. The CDR3 DNA reads TGTGCCAGTAGGGACAGTTCTAGCACAGATACGCAGTATTTT.

This clonotype came up a few times. The chain uses TRBV2 and TRBJ1-1, with D uncertain. Trimming pared 7 bases from V and 3 bases from J, leaving 15 bases between. This CDR3 has 14 residues. Germline V gene data show CDR1 as SNHLY and CDR2 as FYNNEI. CDR3 nucleotides: TGTGCCAGCACCGGGGAGGCGGGAGACACTGAAGCTTTCTTT. This encodes CASTGEAGDTEAFF.

This clonotype was seen many times. The V and J genes are TRBV30 and TRBJ1-6, with no clear D. V lost 2 bases and J lost 10, with 6 bases in between. This CDR3 region has 11 residues. The germline V gene encodes CDR1 GTSNPN and CDR2 SVGIG (reference sequence). CDR3 sequence (DNA): TGTGCCTGGAGTACTGCCTCACCCCTCCACTTT. Protein sequence: CAWSTASPLHF.

This clonotype was observed many times. The rearrangement links TRBV27 to TRBJ2-5; a possible D gene is TRBD1 (5 bases). CDR1 and CDR2 from the germline V gene are MNHEY and SMNVEV (reference sequence). The CDR3 sequence is 16 residues long. Trimming shortened V by 2 bases and J by 0 bases, and 13 bases separated the two germline ends. The CDR3 region is CASSLGMGPYQETQYF. The CDR3 coding sequence is TGTGCCAGCAGTTTAGGTATGGGGCCGTACCAAGAGACCCAGTACTTC.

In its sample, this clonotype was seen many times. V and J are TRBV12-3 or TRBV12-4 and TRBJ2-1; TRBD2 matches at 9 bases. J gave up 9 bases and V 8 bases, and 11 bases lay outside the gene matches. This CDR3 has 14 amino acids. CDR3 nucleotides: TGTGCCAGCCGACTGGGCGGGAGGGGGGGTGAGCAGTTCTTC. Amino acids: CASRLGGRGGEQFF.

This chain connects TRBV28 to TRBJ1-3; possible D gene TRBD1, 6 bases. V lost 6 bases and J lost 8, with 14 bases in between. The CDR3 consists of 13 residues. Germline V gene lookup returns CDR1 MDHEN and CDR2 SYDVKM. CDR3 protein: CASRPDRLDTIYF. CDR3 bases: TGTGCCAGCAGACCTGACAGGCTGGACACCATATATTTT.

The chain is built from TRBV7-9 and TRBJ1-3; D not resolved. The CDR3 sequence is 13 residues long. Trimming took 5 bases from V and 10 from J, leaving 15 bases between them. Germline values: CDR1 SEHNR, CDR2 FQNEAQ (reference sequence). CDR3 sequence: CASSPTLPYTIYF. CDR3 DNA: TGTGCCAGCAGCCCGACCCTGCCTTATACCATATATTTT.

This clonotype was observed many times. This chain links TRBV20-1 with TRBJ2-1; TRBD2 matches at 8 bases. The CDR3 extends over 13 amino acids. The ends lost 1 base at V and 8 bases at J; junction bases unmatched: 4. The germline CDR1 and CDR2 sequences are DFQATT and SNEGSKA (reference sequence). DNA of the CDR3: TGCAGTGCTAGAGCGGGGACTAGGTATGAGCAGTTCTTC. This gives the protein CSARAGTRYEQFF.

This chain links TRBV20-1 with TRBJ2-7; 16 bases map to TRBD2. CDR3 length: 16 amino acids. Trimming at V came to 3 bases and at J to 0 bases, leaving 2 bases not matched to a gene. Germline values: CDR1 DFQATT, CDR2 SNEGSKA (reference sequence). The CDR3 bases are TGCAGTGCTAGTGGGACTAGCGGGAGGGCCTCCTACGAGCAGTACTTC. Translated, it gives CSASGTSGRASYEQYF.

At least ten counts were recorded for this clonotype. The chain couples TRBV7-2 to TRBJ2-3, with D perhaps TRBD2 (7 bases). V was trimmed by 4 bases and J by 1 base, leaving 15 bases between them. The CDR3 has 16 amino acids. Germline CDR1 SGHTA, CDR2 FQGNSA. The CDR3 nucleotides are TGTGCCAGCAGCTCCCCGAGGGGGGGGCGCACAGATACGCAGTATTTT. Translating it yields CASSSPRGGRTDTQYF.

The table lists this clonotype with a count of one. V gene TRBV2 combines with J gene TRBJ1-5; the match to TRBD1 covers 11 bases. CDR3 length: 17 amino acids. J lost 1 base, V lost 7 bases, and 9 bases had no gene match. In germline, CDR1 is SNHLY, CDR2 FYNNEI. In DNA, the CDR3 is TGTGCCAGCACCAGCTCTGGACAGGGGGCGAGCAATCAGCCCCAGCATTTT. It codes for CASTSSGQGASNQPQHF.

This clonotype was observed at least ten times. The chain carries TRBV12-3 or TRBV12-4 and TRBJ2-3; TRBD2 matches at 10 bases. Trimming cost V 6 bases and J 4 bases; bases outside gene matches: 7. This CDR3 has 15 residues. The CDR3 DNA is TGTGCCAGCAGCCTACTAGCGGGGATCGCAGATACGCAGTATTTT. This codes for CASSLLAGIADTQYF.

In this sample, this clonotype turned up many times. The chain couples TRBV28 to TRBJ1-1, with D perhaps matching TRBD1 (5 bases). V lost 5 bases and J lost 7, with 14 bases in between. CDR3 size: 13 residues. Per the germline V gene, CDR1 is MDHEN and CDR2 is SYDVKM. Here the CDR3 DNA reads TGTGCCAGCAGTAACCTTCAGGGTAATGAAGCTTTCTTT. As protein: CASSNLQGNEAFF.